This T cell receptor beta chain is from a study of metastatic and nonmetastatic thyroid tumors. Background on the study: Where malignant and benign thyroid patients were concerned, repertoires were compared across blood and tumor or nodule tissue. Study-wide results and limits: As reported, TCR beta diversity in blood and tumor was significantly higher in malignant thyroid tumors than in benign nodules.

Using MiXCR, TCRdb reanalyzed the PCR reads. The table lists approximately 79,000 clones, about 9.1% of them singletons, with around 9.2% in the top ten. This clone was seen ten or more times. The antigen remains unidentified. Prior to thyroid surgery, none of the patients had received any treatment. V was pared by 3 bases and J by 4 bases, with 4 bases of the junction left unmatched. This CDR3 is 14 amino acids long. Looked up from germline, CDR1 is SNHLY and CDR2 is FYNNEI. This receptor was obtained from a female donor with papillary thyroid cancer or a benign thyroid nodule (not recorded which). Some clones in this sample may be carry-over from other donors' samples. This chain connects TRBV2 to TRBJ2-5, with 8 bases identical to TRBD2. The sequenced sample consisted of blood. The CDR3 sequence is CASSDAGGSETQYF. DNA for the CDR3: TGTGCCAGCAGTGATGCGGGGGGCTCAGAGACCCAGTACTTC. Drawing the rest from reference TRBV2 and TRBJ2-5, the complete variable domain is EPEVTQTPSHQVTQMGQEVILRCVPISNHLYFYWYRQILGQKVEFLVSFYNNEISEKSEIFDDQFSVERPDGSNFTLKIRSTKLEDSAMYFCASSDAGGSETQYFGPGTRLLVL.